These 25 T cell receptor beta chains came from one sample sequenced in a study of blood T cell repertoires in COVID-19. Sequencing used immunoSEQ multiplex PCR; TCRdb keeps in-frame clones, though not all of them. Of roughly 260,000 clones listed, approximately 83% were seen once; the top ten hold around 3.3%. Source material: PBMCs or T cells enriched from blood (not recorded which). The receptors here all came from a woman aged 40 to 49 who had been exposed to COVID-19.

The chain recombines TRBV18 with TRBJ2-5; D gene ambiguous. Between the trimmed V and J ends, which lost 1 base and 5 bases, there was a span of 5 bases. Germline CDR1 KGHSH, CDR2 LQKENI. This CDR3 has 12 amino acids. The CDR3 coding sequence is TGTGCCAGCTCACCACTGTCGGAGACCCAGTACTTC. This translates into CASSPLSETQYF.

The V gene is TRBV19, the J gene TRBJ2-7; D is perhaps TRBD1 (6 bases). CDR3 length: 16 amino acids. The germline V gene has CDR1 LNHDA and CDR2 SQIVND (reference sequence). V gave up 0 bases and J gave up 7 bases, with 19 bases separating them. CDR3 sequence: CASSIDRTGQWREQYF. CDR3 in DNA: TGTGCCAGTAGTATAGATCGCACAGGACAGTGGAGGGAGCAGTACTTC.

The V call is TRBV19, the J call TRBJ2-7, with a possible D match to TRBD2 (5 bases). Trimming pared 3 bases from V and 3 bases from J, leaving 9 bases between. The CDR3 covers 13 residues. Germline assignment: CDR1 LNHDA and CDR2 SQIVND (reference sequence). The CDR3 region is CASSILRDYEQYF. As DNA, the CDR3 is TGTGCCAGTAGTATCCTTCGGGACTACGAGCAGTACTTC.

The chain joins TRBV29-1 to TRBJ2-7; D might be TRBD1 (5 bases). Germline V lookup: CDR1 SQVTM, CDR2 ANQGSEA. Trimming took off 7 bases at V and 0 bases at J, with 13 bases between the two ends. This CDR3 spans 13 amino acids. The CDR3, as DNA: TGCAGCGCCACGGACACACACTCCTACGAGCAGTACTTC. This translates into CSATDTHSYEQYF.

The rearrangement uses TRBV6-4 and TRBJ1-2; TRBD1 is a possible D gene (5 bases). Trimming removed 2 bases at V and 8 bases at J, with 15 bases between. CDR3 length: 14 residues. Germline V lookup: CDR1 MRHNA, CDR2 SNTAGT. CDR3 nucleotides: TGTGCCAGCAGTGACCCATTAAGGGGAAAGGGCTACACCTTC. Protein product: CASSDPLRGKGYTF.

The rearrangement joins TRBV2 to TRBJ2-1; 8 bases are a match to TRBD1. The V and J ends lost 7 bases and 1 base, in that order; junction bases with no gene match: 3. There are 14 residues in the CDR3. Germline V lookup: CDR1 SNHLY, CDR2 FYNNEI. In DNA form, the CDR3 reads TGTGCCAGCACTCGACAGGGGTCCTACAATGAGCAGTTCTTC. The encoded protein is CASTRQGSYNEQFF.

This chain joins TRBV3-1 (or the pseudogene TRBV3-2) and TRBJ2-3; TRBD2 might be the D (5 bases). The CDR3 covers 14 residues. Germline V CDR1 and CDR2: LGHDT, YNNKEL (reference sequence). V lost 2 bases and J lost 4, with 10 bases in between. The CDR3 nucleotides read TGTGCCAGCAGCCAATTAGCGATCCCAGATACGCAGTATTTT. It is translated as CASSQLAIPDTQYF.

This clone showed up just once. The chain has TRBV7-8 and TRBJ2-1; TRBD2 matches 9 bases. The V gene's germline CDR1 is SGHVS and CDR2 FQNEAQ. This CDR3 is built from 15 residues. The trim removed 1 base at V and 7 bases at J, leaving 5 bases unmatched. The CDR3 spells CASSLGTSDGNEQFF. The CDR3 DNA is TGTGCCAGCAGCTTAGGGACTAGCGATGGGAATGAGCAGTTCTTC.

The chain carries TRBV15 and TRBJ1-6; no definite D call. Germline-derived CDR1 and CDR2 are LNHNV and YYDKDF (reference sequence). Trimming cost V 0 bases and J 11 bases, with 11 bases left between them. The CDR3 sequence is 14 residues long. CDR3 sequence (DNA): TGTGCCACCAGCAGAGATTCGGGGAGGGCACCCCTCCACTTT. Translation gives CATSRDSGRAPLHF.

The chain is built from TRBV30 and TRBJ1-5; unclear D gene. The CDR3 loop spans 13 amino acids. The germline V gene encodes CDR1 GTSNPN and CDR2 SVGIG (reference sequence). V lost 0 bases, J lost 7 bases, and 10 bases lay in between. The CDR3 is CAWSVEGRQPQHF. As DNA, the CDR3 is TGTGCCTGGAGTGTAGAGGGAAGGCAGCCCCAGCATTTT.

The CDR3 here is CASKPHIGGAGEQYF. The CDR3 DNA reads as TGTGCCAGCAAACCACACATCGGGGGGGCGGGCGAGCAGTACTTC. The rearrangement joins TRBV7-9 to TRBJ2-7; the match to TRBD2 covers 8 bases. The CDR3 totals 15 residues. In germline, CDR1 is SEHNR, CDR2 FQNEAQ (reference sequence). J gave up 6 bases and V 7 bases, and 14 bases lay outside the gene matches.

The chain combines TRBV3-1 (or the pseudogene TRBV3-2) with TRBJ2-1; 9 nucleotides agree with TRBD1. CDR3 length: 15 amino acids. Germline-derived CDR1 and CDR2 are LGHDT and YNNKEL (reference sequence). With 6 bases clipped from V and 5 bases from J, the junction kept 8 bases outside the gene matches. CDR3 coding DNA: TGTGCCAGCAGACCCCGAGGACAGGGGAACAATGAGCAGTTCTTC. This encodes CASRPRGQGNNEQFF.

The chain combines TRBV28 with TRBJ1-1; D gene ambiguous. Germline assignment: CDR1 MDHEN and CDR2 SYDVKM. CDR3 size: 13 residues. Trimming left V 11 bases short and J 1 base short, with 14 bases between. CDR3 amino acids: CASREGWNTEAFF. The CDR3, as DNA: TGTGCCTCGCGGGAAGGGTGGAACACTGAAGCTTTCTTT.

V usage is TRBV10-2 and J usage is TRBJ1-5; 12 bases are a match to TRBD1. Germline V gene lookup returns CDR1 WSHSY and CDR2 SAAADI. This CDR3 comprises 18 residues. Losses at the gene ends were 5 bases for V and 1 base for J; bases not matched to a gene: 9. Here the CDR3 DNA reads TGCGCCAGCAGTCAGGCCGGGACAGGGGGCTCGAGCAATCAGCCCCAGCATTTT. Its protein product is CASSQAGTGGSSNQPQHF.

The chain carries TRBV5-6 and TRBJ2-3, with 7 nucleotides matching TRBD2. The germline V gene encodes CDR1 SGHDT and CDR2 YYEEEE. V lost 4 bases, J lost 0 bases, and 11 bases stayed unmatched. The CDR3 contains 17 residues. Here the CDR3 reads CASSEGTTPTSTDTQYF. CDR3 coding DNA: TGTGCCAGCAGCGAGGGGACTACCCCTACTAGCACAGATACGCAGTATTTT.

J is TRBJ1-4 and V is TRBV7-9; maybe TRBD1 (6 bases). V lost 4 bases and J 1 base, leaving 10 bases between the germline ends. The germline CDR1 and CDR2 sequences are SEHNR and FQNEAQ (reference sequence). The CDR3 contains 15 residues. The CDR3 here is CASSYRDITNEKLFF. CDR3 nucleotide sequence: TGTGCCAGCAGCTACCGGGACATAACTAATGAAAAACTGTTTTTT. Full variable domain (rest looked up from reference TRBV7-9 and TRBJ1-4): DTGVSQNPRHKITKRGQNVTFRCDPISEHNRLYWYRQTLGQGPEFLTYFQNEAQLEKSRLLSDRFSAERPKGSFSTLEIQRTEQGDSAMYLCASSYRDITNEKLFFGSGTQLSVL.

The chain has TRBV3-1 (or the pseudogene TRBV3-2) and TRBJ2-7; 8 nucleotides agree with TRBD2. The CDR3 totals 16 residues. With V trimmed by 1 base and J by 0 bases, 5 bases remained unmatched. Per the germline V gene, CDR1 is LGHDT and CDR2 is YNNKEL (reference sequence). The CDR3 protein is CASSQAGAGGSYEQYF. The CDR3 region has the DNA TGTGCCAGCAGCCAAGCTGGGGCGGGGGGCTCCTACGAGCAGTACTTC.

DNA for the CDR3: TGTGCCAGCAGTTTCGGGGTGGGTGAGACCCAGTACTTC. Translated: CASSFGVGETQYF. The chain uses TRBV12-3 or TRBV12-4 and TRBJ2-5, with D possibly matching TRBD2 (5 bases). The CDR3 is 13 amino acids. V was trimmed by 3 bases and J by 5 bases, leaving 10 bases between them.

Concerning this clone itself: The sample has other DNA sequences that encode this CDR3 too. The gene calls are TRBV3-1 (or the pseudogene TRBV3-2) and TRBJ2-2, with unresolved D. This CDR3 is 13 amino acids long. Germline lookup yields CDR1 LGHDT and CDR2 YNNKEL (reference sequence). The V gene lost 2 bases and the J gene lost 5 bases, with 6 bases spanning the gap. CDR3 in amino acids: CASSQPLTGELFF. DNA for the CDR3: TGTGCCAGCAGCCAACCGTTAACCGGGGAGCTGTTTTTT.

The chain is built from TRBV6-4 and TRBJ1-1; the D gene is possibly TRBD1 (5 bases). The CDR3 spans 14 residues. Germline V gene lookup returns CDR1 MRHNA and CDR2 SNTAGT. V gave up 4 bases and J gave up 7 bases, with 16 bases separating them. The CDR3 nucleotides read TGTGCCAGCAGTGTATCTACAGGCGCCGATGAAGCTTTCTTT. This translates into CASSVSTGADEAFF.

The CDR3 nucleotides read TGTGCCAGTACCAGCAGGGGGCTTCGGTATGGCTACACCTTC. It encodes CASTSRGLRYGYTF. The J gene is TRBJ1-2, the V gene TRBV19; 8 nucleotides agree with TRBD1. This CDR3 region has 14 residues. Trimming at V came to 7 bases and at J to 5 bases, leaving 9 bases not matched to a gene. Germline values: CDR1 LNHDA, CDR2 SQIVND (reference sequence).

The J gene is TRBJ2-5, the V gene TRBV14, with 10 positions matching TRBD2. CDR1 is SGHDN and CDR2 is FVKESK in the germline V gene. CDR3 length equals 17 residues. V shed 4 bases and J 5 bases; nucleotides not matched to a gene: 13. The DNA for the CDR3 is TGTGCCAGCAGCCCGTTAGCGGGGGGCCCCAATAGGGAGACCCAGTACTTC. Translated, it gives CASSPLAGGPNRETQYF.

The V gene is TRBV30, the J gene TRBJ2-3, with 8 bases that match TRBD1. Germline-derived CDR1 and CDR2 are GTSNPN and SVGIG (reference sequence). The ends lost 2 bases at V and 5 bases at J; junction bases unmatched: 15. This CDR3 has 17 amino acids. This CDR3 is CAWSPSVTGDRVDTQYF. The CDR3 DNA is TGTGCCTGGAGTCCCTCGGTGACAGGGGATAGGGTAGATACGCAGTATTTT.

The rearrangement joins TRBV5-1 to TRBJ2-5; TRBD2 matches at 9 bases. This CDR3 region has 16 residues. The germline V gene has CDR1 SGHRS and CDR2 YFSETQ. Trimming took 4 bases from V and 4 from J; bases not matched to a gene: 11. The CDR3 region has the DNA TGCGCCAGCAGCCCGAGGCCGTCTAGCGGGGCAGAGACCCAGTACTTC. It yields the protein CASSPRPSSGAETQYF.

The CDR3, as DNA: TGTGCCAGCAGTGTAGTACAGGGGGCCCTTAACTATGGCTACACCTTC. It translates to CASSVVQGALNYGYTF. The chain employs TRBV2 and TRBJ1-2, with TRBD1 matching over 9 bases. Looked up from germline, CDR1 is SNHLY and CDR2 is FYNNEI. Trimming cost V 4 bases and J 1 base; bases outside gene matches: 7. This CDR3 spans 16 amino acids.